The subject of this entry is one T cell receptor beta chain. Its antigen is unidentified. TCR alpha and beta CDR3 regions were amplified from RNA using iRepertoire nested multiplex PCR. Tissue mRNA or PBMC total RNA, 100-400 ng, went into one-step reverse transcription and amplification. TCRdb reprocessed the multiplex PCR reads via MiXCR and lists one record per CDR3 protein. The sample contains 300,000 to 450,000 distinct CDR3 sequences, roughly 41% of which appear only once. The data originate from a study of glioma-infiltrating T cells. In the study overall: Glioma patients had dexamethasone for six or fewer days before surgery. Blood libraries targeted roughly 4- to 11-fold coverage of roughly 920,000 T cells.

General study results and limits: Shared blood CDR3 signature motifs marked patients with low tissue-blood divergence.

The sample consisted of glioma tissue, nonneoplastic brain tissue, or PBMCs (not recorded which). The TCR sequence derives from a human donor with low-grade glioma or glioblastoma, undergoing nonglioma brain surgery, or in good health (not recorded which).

The chain's CDR3 is CAISEPGTGVRNEQFF. CDR3 sequence (DNA): TGTGCCATCAGTGAGCCCGGGACAGGTGTAAGGAATGAGCAGTTCTTC. This chain links TRBV10-3 with TRBJ2-1; 8 nucleotides align to TRBD1. Germline V CDR1 and CDR2: ENHRY, SYGVKD. J lost 7 bases, V lost 2 bases, and 10 bases had no gene match. CDR3 length: 16 amino acids.